Presented here are 20 T cell receptor beta chains from one specimen sequenced in a study of T-cell reconstitution after alpha-beta-depleted transplantation in children. Molecular barcoding with unique molecular identifiers was used for the TCRbeta library. Each CDR3 protein is one row after TCRdb ran MiXCR on the PCR reads. The sample includes almost 600,000 distinct CDR3 sequences, over 20% of them seen just once. This specimen was PBMCs, taken before TCRalphabeta/CD19-depleted stem cell transplant. These receptors all come from a boy under three years old with Wiskott-Aldrich syndrome, due to receive a stem cell transplant.

The rearrangement uses TRBV13 and TRBJ1-5, with a tentative D call TRBD1 (5 bases). The CDR3 has 14 residues. CDR1 PRHDT and CDR2 FYEKMQ come from the germline V gene (reference sequence). V lost 6 bases to trimming and J lost 5 bases, with 14 bases between them. The CDR3 region has the DNA TGTGCCAGCAGTGAAGGGATAGGGGATCAGCCCCAGCATTTT. Translation gives CASSEGIGDQPQHF.

This clonotype has just a few counts. The chain links TRBV5-1 to TRBJ2-1; possibly TRBD1 for D (6 bases). This CDR3 has 14 residues. CDR1 and CDR2 (germline): SGHRS, YFSETQ. Trimming cost V 2 bases and J 2 bases, with 8 bases left between them. The DNA of the CDR3 is TGCGCCAGCAGCTTTTACAGGGCCTACAATGAGCAGTTCTTC. Amino acid sequence: CASSFYRAYNEQFF.

The chain couples TRBV12-3 or TRBV12-4 to TRBJ1-2, with D perhaps matching TRBD1 (5 bases). Between the trimmed V and J ends, which lost 0 bases and 8 bases, there was a span of 10 bases. This CDR3 comprises 13 residues. The CDR3 here is CASSLALRGGYTF. Written as DNA, the CDR3 is TGTGCCAGCAGTTTAGCACTACGGGGCGGCTACACCTTC.

This rearrangement joins TRBV11-2 to TRBJ2-5, with 7 bases identical to TRBD2. Germline V gene lookup returns CDR1 SGHAT and CDR2 FQNNGV. Trimming cost V 2 bases and J 3 bases; bases outside gene matches: 15. This CDR3 comprises 18 residues. CDR3 in amino acids: CASSLWPWSAGFKETQYF. In DNA form, the CDR3 reads TGTGCCAGCAGCTTATGGCCTTGGTCAGCGGGGTTTAAAGAGACCCAGTACTTC.

This clonotype was recorded once. The gene calls are TRBV5-1 and TRBJ2-1; TRBD1 matches at 8 bases. Germline CDR1 and CDR2: SGHRS and YFSETQ. The ends lost 4 bases at V and 6 bases at J; junction bases unmatched: 6. This CDR3 is built from 14 residues. CDR3 in DNA: TGCGCCAGCAGCATACAGACAGGGGTCAATGAGCAGTTCTTC. This translates into CASSIQTGVNEQFF.

As to this clonotype: A much bigger clone sits one base away, suggesting this may be a read error. The V call is TRBV5-1, the J call TRBJ2-1; D unclear. Germline V lookup: CDR1 SGHRS, CDR2 YFSETQ. This CDR3 region has 14 residues. Trimming took off 0 bases at V and 0 bases at J, with 4 bases between the two ends. The CDR3 nucleotides read TGCGCCAGCAGCTTGGAGGACTCCTACAATGAGCAGTTCTTC. As protein: CASSLEDSYNEQFF.

This clonotype has more than one count but fewer than ten. The V call is TRBV12-3 or TRBV12-4, the J call TRBJ2-1; 13 bases agree with TRBD2. The V segment lost 3 bases and the J segment 12 bases; nucleotides outside the gene matches: 8. The CDR3 totals 15 residues. Written as DNA, the CDR3 is TGTGCCAGCAGTTTCGGACTAGCGGGAGATCTAGTGCAGTTCTTC. It specifies CASSFGLAGDLVQFF.

Here the CDR3 DNA reads TGTGCCACCAGCTTGCGACAGGGCGGCAATCAGCCCCAGCATTTT. This encodes CATSLRQGGNQPQHF. This sequence joins TRBV15 and TRBJ1-5, with TRBD1 matching over 7 bases. Germline CDR1 LNHNV, CDR2 YYDKDF (reference sequence). Trimming took 5 bases from V and 2 from J; bases not matched to a gene: 6. The CDR3 has 15 residues. The full variable domain, its missing parts supplied by reference TRBV15 and TRBJ1-5, is DAMVIQNPRYQVTQFGKPVTLSCSQTLNHNVMYWYQQKSSQAPKLLFHYYDKDFNNEADTPDNFQSRRPNTSFCFLDIRSPGLGDTAMYLCATSLRQGGNQPQHFGDGTRLSIL.

In its sample, this clonotype was seen a few times. The V call is TRBV5-5, the J call TRBJ2-7, with D unclear. The CDR3 spans 17 residues. Germline lookup yields CDR1 SGHKS and CDR2 YYEKEE (reference sequence). V was cut by 1 base and J by 2 bases, with 19 bases left in between. CDR3 region: CASSLTWASATPYEQYF. DNA of the CDR3: TGTGCCAGCAGCTTGACGTGGGCGTCTGCCACCCCCTACGAGCAGTACTTC.

CDR3 amino acids: CASSFGAGMGARNEQYF. As DNA, the CDR3 is TGCGCCAGCAGCTTTGGGGCAGGTATGGGGGCGAGGAACGAGCAGTACTTC. The V call is TRBV5-1, the J call TRBJ2-7, with a tentative D call TRBD1 (6 bases). V lost 2 bases and J 5 bases, leaving 23 bases between the germline ends. CDR3 length: 17 amino acids. Germline lookup yields CDR1 SGHRS and CDR2 YFSETQ.

This clonotype was recorded only once. The chain couples TRBV12-3 or TRBV12-4 to TRBJ2-7, with 8 positions matching TRBD1. The CDR3 has 13 residues. V shed 8 bases, J shed 2 bases, and the junction held 5 bases outside the gene matches. CDR3 in amino acids: CASERTGTYEQYF. In DNA form, the CDR3 reads TGTGCCAGCGAAAGGACAGGGACCTACGAGCAGTACTTC.

This clonotype was observed a handful of times. This chain joins TRBV15 and TRBJ2-2; 7 bases are a match to TRBD1. This CDR3 comprises 13 residues. The V segment lost 4 bases and the J segment 5 bases; nucleotides outside the gene matches: 1. Germline values: CDR1 LNHNV, CDR2 YYDKDF (reference sequence). CDR3 coding DNA: TGTGCCACCAGCAAGGGGGCGACCGGGGAGCTGTTTTTT. Translating it yields CATSKGATGELFF.

This clonotype was counted only a few times. The chain combines TRBV5-6 with TRBJ2-1, with 10 bases identical to TRBD2. The V gene's germline CDR1 is SGHDT and CDR2 YYEEEE. The CDR3 has 15 residues. V lost 2 bases and J lost 6; bases outside the gene matches: 5. The CDR3 loop is CASSFETSGFNEQFF. The CDR3 DNA reads TGTGCCAGCAGCTTTGAGACTAGCGGGTTCAATGAGCAGTTCTTC.

Only a few counts were recorded for this clonotype. The gene calls are TRBV5-4 and TRBJ2-5; 10 bases are a match to TRBD2. Trimming took 4 bases from V and 3 from J; bases not matched to a gene: 12. The CDR3 is made up of 17 amino acids. Germline V gene data show CDR1 as SGHNT and CDR2 as YYREEE (reference sequence). The DNA for the CDR3 is TGTGCCAGCAGCAAGGAGGAAATCGGACTAGCGGAAGAGACCCAGTACTTC. Its translation: CASSKEEIGLAEETQYF.

The table lists this clonotype with a few counts. The chain combines TRBV12-3 or TRBV12-4 with TRBJ2-4; D tentatively fits TRBD1 or TRBD2 (5 bases each). The V gene lost 4 bases and the J gene lost 13 bases, with 14 bases spanning the gap. CDR3 length equals 12 residues. The DNA of the CDR3 is TGTGCCAGCAGTTCGACTCCGGGACGGCAGTACTTC. Its translation is CASSSTPGRQYF.

A few counts support this clonotype. The rearrangement joins TRBV2 to TRBJ2-1; 9 positions agree with TRBD2. The V gene's germline CDR1 is SNHLY and CDR2 FYNNEI. The CDR3 spans 15 residues. Unmatched junction bases numbered 3, after V lost 6 bases and J lost 0 bases. The CDR3 loop is CASRGTSLSYNEQFF. The CDR3 DNA sequence: TGTGCCAGCAGAGGGACTAGCCTCTCCTACAATGAGCAGTTCTTC.

This clonotype was picked up a small number of times. This chain links TRBV18 with TRBJ1-4; D call uncertain. The CDR3 is 14 residues long. Trimming pared 3 bases from V and 7 bases from J, leaving 12 bases between. The V gene's germline CDR1 is KGHSH and CDR2 LQKENI. CDR3 sequence (DNA): TGTGCCAGCTCACCTACGGGGATGACTGAAAAACTGTTTTTT. This codes for CASSPTGMTEKLFF.

The chain employs TRBV20-1 and TRBJ2-1, with 9 bases lining up with TRBD1. The CDR3 totals 12 residues. Germline V gene lookup returns CDR1 DFQATT and CDR2 SNEGSKA (reference sequence). After removal of 6 bases from V and 12 bases from J, the junction contained 9 bases not matched to a gene. This CDR3 is CSASGTGFGQFF. In nucleotides, the CDR3 is TGCAGTGCCTCCGGGACAGGGTTCGGGCAGTTCTTC.

This clonotype was seen a handful of times. The chain has TRBV20-1 and TRBJ2-1, with 9 bases matching TRBD2. CDR1 DFQATT and CDR2 SNEGSKA come from the germline V gene (reference sequence). This CDR3 has 15 amino acids. V was pared by 3 bases and J by 8 bases, with 11 bases of the junction left unmatched. The chain's CDR3 is CSASLAAGGPHEQFF. The CDR3 nucleotides are TGCAGTGCTAGTTTGGCAGCGGGAGGCCCACATGAGCAGTTCTTC.

The sample holds a few counts of this clonotype. At one end, the junction sequence differs from germline, possibly due to a read error. This chain connects TRBV4-2 to TRBJ1-3, with TRBD1 identical over 7 bases. CDR1 is LGHNA and CDR2 is YNFKEQ in the germline V gene. The CDR3 is 13 residues long. CDR3 sequence reads: CASSQEDSGQANF. In nucleotides, the CDR3 is TGTGCCAGCAGCCAAGAGGACAGTGGACAGGCTAACTTC.